These T cell receptor beta chains were read from a single sample in a study of blood T cells in healthy people across ages. TCRdb ran MiXCR on the 5' RACE reads and lists one entry per CDR3 protein. The repertoire holds about 970,000 distinct CDR3 sequences, with roughly 51% as singletons. What was sequenced was blood. Receptor source: a woman aged 55 to 70 in good health. CDR3s include the opening cysteine and the closing phenylalanine or tryptophan. The order of the fields is CDR3 length, V gene, J gene, clone size, D gene, CDR3 DNA, CDR3 protein. A D gene is named only where the DNA matches it firmly. The size field is filled for only some rows; it gives once, few, many or a size class.

length: 13
V: TRBV5-6
J: TRBJ2-1
size: few
D: NA
DNA: TGTGCCAGCAGCTTGGCAGGGACCTCCATGGTGTTCTTC
CDR3: CASSLAGTSMVFF

length: 17
V: TRBV7-2
J: TRBJ2-3
size: few
D: NA
DNA: TGTGCCAGCAGCCCTAGAGGGGGGGCATCGGGTAGAGATACGCAGTATTTT
CDR3: CASSPRGGASGRDTQYF

length: 15
V: TRBV4-2
J: TRBJ1-5
size: NA
D: NA
DNA: TGTGCCAGCAGCCCCTCAAGGGACAGCAATCAGCCCCAGCATTTT
CDR3: CASSPSRDSNQPQHF

length: 13
V: TRBV12-3/TRBV12-4
J: TRBJ1-2
size: NA
D: NA
DNA: TGTGCCAGCAGTTTAAATAACGGGAATGGCTACACCTTC
CDR3: CASSLNNGNGYTF

length: 13
V: TRBV12-3/TRBV12-4
J: TRBJ1-5
size: few
D: NA
DNA: TGTGCCAGCATTCTTGGGCCCGGTCAGCCCCAGCATTTT
CDR3: CASILGPGQPQHF

length: 11
V: TRBV28
J: TRBJ1-4
size: NA
D: NA
DNA: TGTGCCAGCAGTTTGGAAGAAAAGCTGTTTTTT
CDR3: CASSLEEKLFF

length: 13
V: TRBV29-1
J: TRBJ2-7
size: NA
D: NA
DNA: TGCAGCGCAAGCCAGGGGCAGCCCAATGAGCAGTACTTC
CDR3: CSASQGQPNEQYF

length: 14
V: TRBV5-1
J: TRBJ2-5
size: NA
D: NA
DNA: TGCGCCAGCAAGGGCTCGCTAGCGCAAGAGACCCAGTACTTC
CDR3: CASKGSLAQETQYF

length: 16
V: TRBV12-3/TRBV12-4
J: TRBJ2-6
size: NA
D: TRBD2
DNA: TGTGCCAGCAGTATAGCGGGAGGATCTGGGGCCAACGTCCTGACTTTC
CDR3: CASSIAGGSGANVLTF

length: 16
V: TRBV6-2/TRBV6-3
J: TRBJ2-7
size: NA
D: TRBD2
DNA: TGTGCCAGCAGTAACTTTGCAGCGGGAGGCGGTTACGAGCAGTACTTC
CDR3: CASSNFAAGGGYEQYF

length: 14
V: TRBV3-1
J: TRBJ2-7
size: NA
D: NA
DNA: TGTGCCAGCAGCCAGCTCCGGCCTCCCTACGAGCAGTACTTC
CDR3: CASSQLRPPYEQYF

length: 14
V: TRBV4-1
J: TRBJ1-1
size: NA
D: NA
DNA: TGCGCCAGCAGCCAAGAAGCTTTGGACACTGAAGCTTTCTTT
CDR3: CASSQEALDTEAFF

length: 15
V: TRBV27
J: TRBJ2-7
size: NA
D: TRBD1
DNA: TGTGCCAGCAGTATAAGACAGGGCGTCGGGAACGAGCAGTACTTC
CDR3: CASSIRQGVGNEQYF

length: 16
V: TRBV7-2
J: TRBJ2-7
size: few
D: NA
DNA: TGTGCCAGCAGCTTACGTCACATCGCCCCGGGTACTGAGCAGTACTTC
CDR3: CASSLRHIAPGTEQYF

length: 14
V: TRBV20-1
J: TRBJ1-2
size: many
D: NA
DNA: TGCAGTGCTAGGAAGGCAGACACTAACTATGGCTACACCTTC
CDR3: CSARKADTNYGYTF

length: 15
V: TRBV12-3/TRBV12-4
J: TRBJ2-5
size: NA
D: TRBD1
DNA: TGTGCCAGCAGTCCCCTACGGGGGACAGGAGAGACCCAGTACTTC
CDR3: CASSPLRGTGETQYF

length: 12
V: TRBV12-3/TRBV12-4
J: TRBJ2-4
size: few
D: NA
DNA: TGTGCCAGCAGTTTTGGTGGGGGCATTCAGTACTTC
CDR3: CASSFGGGIQYF

length: 17
V: TRBV2
J: TRBJ2-3
size: NA
D: TRBD2
DNA: TGTGCCAGCAGTGACCGGCTCGGGACTAGGGACACAGATACGCGGTATTTT
CDR3: CASSDRLGTRDTDTRYF

length: 16
V: TRBV27
J: TRBJ2-3
size: NA
D: NA
DNA: TGTGCCAGCAGAAACCGATTCGGGACTAGCACAGATACGCAGTATTTT
CDR3: CASRNRFGTSTDTQYF

length: 13
V: TRBV5-1
J: TRBJ2-7
size: few
D: NA
DNA: TGCGCCACCTCTTACGGGAGCTCCTACGAGCAGTACTTC
CDR3: CATSYGSSYEQYF

length: 16
V: TRBV12-3/TRBV12-4
J: TRBJ2-3
size: NA
D: NA
DNA: TGTGCCAGCAGTTTCCTCTCGCGTGGGGCCGGGGATACGCAGTATTTT
CDR3: CASSFLSRGAGDTQYF

length: 17
V: TRBV27
J: TRBJ2-7
size: few
D: TRBD2
DNA: TGTGCCAGCAGCCTAAGTAGCGGGAGGGCCCAACCTTACGAGCAGTACTTC
CDR3: CASSLSSGRAQPYEQYF

length: 18
V: TRBV6-1
J: TRBJ2-7
size: NA
D: TRBD2
DNA: TGTGCCAGCAGTGAAGCCCGTTGGGTAGCGGGAGCATCCTACGAGCAGTACTTC
CDR3: CASSEARWVAGASYEQYF

length: 14
V: TRBV11-3
J: TRBJ1-1
size: NA
D: NA
DNA: TGTGCCAGCAGCCACCGGGACGGCAACACTGAAGCTTTCTTT
CDR3: CASSHRDGNTEAFF

length: 17
V: TRBV5-1
J: TRBJ2-1
size: NA
D: NA
DNA: TGCGCCAGCAGCTTGAGTGGACAGAGTCAGCCCTACAATGAGCAGTTCTTC
CDR3: CASSLSGQSQPYNEQFF

length: 15
V: TRBV15
J: TRBJ2-4
size: few
D: NA
DNA: TGTGCCACCAGCAGAGATCCGGGGCCCAAAAACATTCAGTACTTC
CDR3: CATSRDPGPKNIQYF

length: 14
V: TRBV28
J: TRBJ1-1
size: once
D: NA
DNA: TGTGCCAGCAGTGTGGTATCCATGAACACTGAAGCTTTCTTT
CDR3: CASSVVSMNTEAFF

length: 15
V: TRBV7-9
J: TRBJ2-1
size: NA
D: NA
DNA: TGTGCCAGCAGCGCGGGACTTTTCCCTCTCAATGAGCAGTTCTTC
CDR3: CASSAGLFPLNEQFF

length: 13
V: TRBV11-2
J: TRBJ1-5
size: NA
D: NA
DNA: TGTGCCAGCAGCTTTTCTGAGAATCAGCCCCAGCATTTT
CDR3: CASSFSENQPQHF

length: 14
V: TRBV3-1
J: TRBJ2-5
size: few
D: NA
DNA: TGTGCCAGCAGCCAAGACGGAATTGGCGAGACCCAGTACTTC
CDR3: CASSQDGIGETQYF

length: 16
V: TRBV7-8
J: TRBJ2-7
size: NA
D: TRBD1
DNA: TGTGCCAGCAGCCCCCGCCGGGACAGGCCCTCCTACGAGCAGTACTTC
CDR3: CASSPRRDRPSYEQYF

length: 14
V: TRBV12-3/TRBV12-4
J: TRBJ2-7
size: few
D: TRBD1
DNA: TGTGCCAGCAGTTTCGAGACAGGGCCCTACGAGCAGTACTTC
CDR3: CASSFETGPYEQYF

length: 15
V: TRBV18
J: TRBJ2-7
size: many
D: NA
DNA: TGTGCCAGCTCACCGGCGGGTTTGGGTTCGTACGAGCAGTACTTC
CDR3: CASSPAGLGSYEQYF

length: 15
V: TRBV15
J: TRBJ2-5
size: NA
D: TRBD1
DNA: TGTGCCACCAGCAGAGGCAACAGGGGTGGGGAGACCCAGTACTTC
CDR3: CATSRGNRGGETQYF